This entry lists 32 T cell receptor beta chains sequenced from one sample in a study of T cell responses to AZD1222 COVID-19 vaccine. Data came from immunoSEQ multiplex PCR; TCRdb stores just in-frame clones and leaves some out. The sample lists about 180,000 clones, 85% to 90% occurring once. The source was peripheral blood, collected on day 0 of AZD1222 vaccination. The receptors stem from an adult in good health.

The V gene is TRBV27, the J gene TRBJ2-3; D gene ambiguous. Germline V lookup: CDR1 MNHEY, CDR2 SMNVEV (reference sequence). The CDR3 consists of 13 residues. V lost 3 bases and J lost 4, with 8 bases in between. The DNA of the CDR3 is TGTGCCAGCAGTTTTTCCGGAGCAGATACGCAGTATTTT. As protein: CASSFSGADTQYF.

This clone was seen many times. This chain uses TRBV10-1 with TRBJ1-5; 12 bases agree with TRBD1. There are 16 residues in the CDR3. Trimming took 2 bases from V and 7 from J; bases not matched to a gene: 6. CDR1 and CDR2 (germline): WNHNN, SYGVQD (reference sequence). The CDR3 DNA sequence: TGCGCCAGCAGTGAGCCAGGGACAGGGGGCAGCCAGCCCCAGCATTTT. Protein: CASSEPGTGGSQPQHF.

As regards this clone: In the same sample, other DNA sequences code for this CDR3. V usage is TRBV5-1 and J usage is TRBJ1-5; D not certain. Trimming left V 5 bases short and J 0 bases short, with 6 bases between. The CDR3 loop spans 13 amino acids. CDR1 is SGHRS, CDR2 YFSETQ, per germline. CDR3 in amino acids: CASRRDSNQPQHF. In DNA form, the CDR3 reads TGCGCCAGCAGACGAGATAGCAATCAGCCCCAGCATTTT.

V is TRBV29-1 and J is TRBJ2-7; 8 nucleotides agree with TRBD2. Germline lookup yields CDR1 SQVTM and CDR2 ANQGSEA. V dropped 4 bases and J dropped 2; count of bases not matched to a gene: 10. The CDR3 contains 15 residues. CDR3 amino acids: CSVGGSAGGPYEQYF. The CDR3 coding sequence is TGCAGCGTTGGGGGGTCGGCGGGAGGCCCCTACGAGCAGTACTTC.

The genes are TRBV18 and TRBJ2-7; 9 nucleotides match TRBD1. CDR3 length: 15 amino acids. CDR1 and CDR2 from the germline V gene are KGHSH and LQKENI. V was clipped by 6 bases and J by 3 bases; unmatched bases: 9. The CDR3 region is CASSDPGQGFYEQYF. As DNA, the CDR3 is TGTGCCAGCTCGGACCCGGGACAGGGATTCTACGAGCAGTACTTC.

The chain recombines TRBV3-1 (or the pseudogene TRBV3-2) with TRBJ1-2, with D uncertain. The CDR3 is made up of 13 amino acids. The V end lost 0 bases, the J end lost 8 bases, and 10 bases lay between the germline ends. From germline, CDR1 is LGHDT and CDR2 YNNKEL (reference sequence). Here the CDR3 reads CASSQEWARGYTF. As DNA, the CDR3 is TGTGCCAGCAGCCAAGAATGGGCGCGGGGCTACACCTTC.

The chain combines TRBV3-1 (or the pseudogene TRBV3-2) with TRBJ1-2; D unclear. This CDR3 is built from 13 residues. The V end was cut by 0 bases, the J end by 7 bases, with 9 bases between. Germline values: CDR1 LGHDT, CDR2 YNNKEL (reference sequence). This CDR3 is CASSQERRSGYTF. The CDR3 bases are TGTGCCAGCAGCCAAGAGAGGAGAAGTGGCTACACCTTC.

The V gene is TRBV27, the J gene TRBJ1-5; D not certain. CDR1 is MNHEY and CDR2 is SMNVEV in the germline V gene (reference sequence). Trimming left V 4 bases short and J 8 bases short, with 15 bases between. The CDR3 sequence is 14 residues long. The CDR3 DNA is TGTGCCAGCAGTTCCAAGGCAGCCCCAAAGCCCCAGCATTTT. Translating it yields CASSSKAAPKPQHF.

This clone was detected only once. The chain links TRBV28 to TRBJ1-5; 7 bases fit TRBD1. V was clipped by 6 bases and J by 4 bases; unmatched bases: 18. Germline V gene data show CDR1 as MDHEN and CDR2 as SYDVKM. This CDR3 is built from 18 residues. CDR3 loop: CASSPREGRGSSNQPQHF. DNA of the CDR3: TGTGCCAGCAGCCCCAGAGAAGGCAGGGGGTCCTCTAATCAGCCCCAGCATTTT.

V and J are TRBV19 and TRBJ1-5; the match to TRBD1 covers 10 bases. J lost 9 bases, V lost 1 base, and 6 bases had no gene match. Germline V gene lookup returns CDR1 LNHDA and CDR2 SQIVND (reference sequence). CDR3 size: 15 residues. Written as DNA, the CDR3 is TGTGCCAGTAGTATAGGAGGACAGGGGGTTCGGCCCCAGCATTTT. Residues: CASSIGGQGVRPQHF.

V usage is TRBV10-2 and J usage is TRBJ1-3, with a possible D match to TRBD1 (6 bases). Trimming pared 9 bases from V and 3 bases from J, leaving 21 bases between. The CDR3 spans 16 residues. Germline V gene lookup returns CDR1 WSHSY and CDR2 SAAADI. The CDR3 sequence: CASSEGGLVGGNTIYF. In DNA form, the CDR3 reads TGCGCCAGTTCCGAAGGGGGTCTCGTAGGTGGAAACACCATATATTTT.

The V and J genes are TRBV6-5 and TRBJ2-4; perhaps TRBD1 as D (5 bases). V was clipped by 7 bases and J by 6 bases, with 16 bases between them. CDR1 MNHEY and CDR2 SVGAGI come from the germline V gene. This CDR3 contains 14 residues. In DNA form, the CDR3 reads TGTGCCAGCACCCTTAGGGGCGATCGAAACATTCAGTACTTC. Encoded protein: CASTLRGDRNIQYF.

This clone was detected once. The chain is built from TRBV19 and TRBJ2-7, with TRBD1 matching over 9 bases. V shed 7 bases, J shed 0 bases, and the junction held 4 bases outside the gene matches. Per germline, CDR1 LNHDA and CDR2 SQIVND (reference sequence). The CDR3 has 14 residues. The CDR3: CASNPGQGSYEQYF. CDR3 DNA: TGTGCCAGTAACCCGGGACAGGGCTCCTACGAGCAGTACTTC. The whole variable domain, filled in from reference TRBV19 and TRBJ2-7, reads DGGITQSPKYLFRKEGQNVTLSCEQNLNHDAMYWYRQDPGQGLRLIYYSQIVNDFQKGDIAEGYSVSREKKESFPLTVTSAQKNPTAFYLCASNPGQGSYEQYFGPGTRLTVT.

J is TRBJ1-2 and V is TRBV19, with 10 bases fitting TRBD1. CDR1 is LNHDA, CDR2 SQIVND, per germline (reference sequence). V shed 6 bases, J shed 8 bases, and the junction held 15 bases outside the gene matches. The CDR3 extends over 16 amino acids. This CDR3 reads CASRETSGTGETGYTF. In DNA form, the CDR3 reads TGTGCCAGTAGGGAAACGTCCGGGACAGGGGAGACCGGCTACACCTTC.

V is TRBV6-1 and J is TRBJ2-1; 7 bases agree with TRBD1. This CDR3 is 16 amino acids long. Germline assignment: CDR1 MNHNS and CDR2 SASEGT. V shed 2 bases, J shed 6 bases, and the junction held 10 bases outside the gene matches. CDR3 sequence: CASSEIGTAPGNEQFF. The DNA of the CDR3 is TGTGCCAGCAGTGAAATAGGGACAGCCCCTGGCAATGAGCAGTTCTTC.

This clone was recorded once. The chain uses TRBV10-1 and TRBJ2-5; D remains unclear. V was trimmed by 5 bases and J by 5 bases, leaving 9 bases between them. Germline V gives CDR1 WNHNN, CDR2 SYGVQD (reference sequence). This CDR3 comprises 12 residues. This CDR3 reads CASSQNGETQYF. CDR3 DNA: TGCGCCAGCAGTCAGAACGGGGAGACCCAGTACTTC.

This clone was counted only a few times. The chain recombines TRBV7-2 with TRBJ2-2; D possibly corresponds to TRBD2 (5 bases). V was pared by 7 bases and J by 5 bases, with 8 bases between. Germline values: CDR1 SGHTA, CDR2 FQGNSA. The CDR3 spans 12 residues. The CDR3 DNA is TGTGCCAGCACGAGGGAGACCGGGGAGCTGTTTTTT. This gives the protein CASTRETGELFF.

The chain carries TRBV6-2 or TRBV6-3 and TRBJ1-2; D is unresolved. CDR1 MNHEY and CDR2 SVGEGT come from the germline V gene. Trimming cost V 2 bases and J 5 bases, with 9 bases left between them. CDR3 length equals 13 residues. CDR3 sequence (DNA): TGTGCCAGCAGTTACGGAGTTAGATATGGCTACACCTTC. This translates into CASSYGVRYGYTF.

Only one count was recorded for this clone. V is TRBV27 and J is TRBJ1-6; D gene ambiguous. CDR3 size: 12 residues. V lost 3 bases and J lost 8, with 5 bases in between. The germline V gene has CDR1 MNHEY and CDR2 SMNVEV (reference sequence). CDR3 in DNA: TGTGCCAGCAGTTTTCAGGATTCACCCCTCCACTTT. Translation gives CASSFQDSPLHF.

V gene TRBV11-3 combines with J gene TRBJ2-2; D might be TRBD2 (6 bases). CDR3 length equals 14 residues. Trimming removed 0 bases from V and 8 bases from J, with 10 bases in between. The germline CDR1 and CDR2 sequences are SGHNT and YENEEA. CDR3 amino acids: CASSLDPGEGELFF. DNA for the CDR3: TGTGCCAGCAGCTTAGATCCGGGGGAAGGGGAGCTGTTTTTT.

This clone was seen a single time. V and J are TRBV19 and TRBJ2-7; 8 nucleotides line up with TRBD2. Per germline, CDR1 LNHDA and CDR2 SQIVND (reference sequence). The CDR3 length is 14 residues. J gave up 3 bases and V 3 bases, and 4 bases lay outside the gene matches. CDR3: CASSISGALYEQYF. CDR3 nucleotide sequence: TGTGCCAGTAGTATTAGCGGGGCACTCTACGAGCAGTACTTC.

CDR3 loop: CASSQTFGVSGANVLTF. The CDR3 DNA is TGTGCCAGCAGCCAGACCTTCGGCGTCTCTGGGGCCAACGTCCTGACTTTC. The V call is TRBV4-2, the J call TRBJ2-6, with unresolved D. V gave up 3 bases and J gave up 0 bases, with 12 bases separating them. This CDR3 is built from 17 residues. Germline V gene lookup returns CDR1 LGHNA and CDR2 YNFKEQ.

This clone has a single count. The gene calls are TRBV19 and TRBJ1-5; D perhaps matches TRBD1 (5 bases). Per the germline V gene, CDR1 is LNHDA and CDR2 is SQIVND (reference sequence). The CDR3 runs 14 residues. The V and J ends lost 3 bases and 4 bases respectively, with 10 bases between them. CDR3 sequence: CASSISGGNQPQHF. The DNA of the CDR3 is TGTGCCAGTAGTATTAGCGGGGGTAATCAGCCCCAGCATTTT. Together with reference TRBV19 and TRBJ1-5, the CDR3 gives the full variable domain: DGGITQSPKYLFRKEGQNVTLSCEQNLNHDAMYWYRQDPGQGLRLIYYSQIVNDFQKGDIAEGYSVSREKKESFPLTVTSAQKNPTAFYLCASSISGGNQPQHFGDGTRLSIL.

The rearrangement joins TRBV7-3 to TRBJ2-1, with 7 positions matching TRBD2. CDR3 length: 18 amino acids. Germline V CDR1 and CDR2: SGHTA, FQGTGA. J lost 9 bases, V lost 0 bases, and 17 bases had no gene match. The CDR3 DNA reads TGTGCCAGCAGCTTAACCTTAACGTCAGGACTAGTGTTTGGTGAGCAGTTCTTC. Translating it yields CASSLTLTSGLVFGEQFF. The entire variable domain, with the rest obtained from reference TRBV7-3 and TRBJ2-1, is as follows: GAGVSQTPSNKVTEKGKYVELRCDPISGHTALYWYRQSLGQGPEFLIYFQGTGAADDSGLPNDRFFAVRPEGSVSTLKIQRTERGDSAVYLCASSLTLTSGLVFGEQFFGPGTRLTVL.

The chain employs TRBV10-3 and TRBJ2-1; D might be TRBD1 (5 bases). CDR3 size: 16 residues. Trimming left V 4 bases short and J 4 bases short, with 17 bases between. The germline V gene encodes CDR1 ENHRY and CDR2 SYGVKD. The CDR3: CAISGAGAADYNEQFF. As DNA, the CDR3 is TGTGCCATCAGTGGGGCTGGGGCGGCCGATTACAATGAGCAGTTCTTC.

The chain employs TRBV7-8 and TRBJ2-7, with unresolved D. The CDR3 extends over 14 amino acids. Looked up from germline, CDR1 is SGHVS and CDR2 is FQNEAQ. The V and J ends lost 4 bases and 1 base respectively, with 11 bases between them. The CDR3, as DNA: TGTGCCAGCAGCTCCGTTGGGCAGTCCTACGAGCAGTACTTC. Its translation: CASSSVGQSYEQYF. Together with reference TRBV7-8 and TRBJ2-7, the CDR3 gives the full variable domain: GAGVSQSPRYKVAKRGQDVALRCDPISGHVSLFWYQQALGQGPEFLTYFQNEAQLDKSGLPSDRFFAERPEGSVSTLKIQRTQQEDSAVYLCASSSVGQSYEQYFGPGTRLTVT.

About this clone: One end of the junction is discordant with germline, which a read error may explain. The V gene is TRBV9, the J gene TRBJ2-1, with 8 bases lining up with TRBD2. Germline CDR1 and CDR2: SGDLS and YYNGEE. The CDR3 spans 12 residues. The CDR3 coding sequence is TGTGCCAGCAGCGTAGGAGGAGCGGGAGCTATCTTC. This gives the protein CASSVGGAGAIF.

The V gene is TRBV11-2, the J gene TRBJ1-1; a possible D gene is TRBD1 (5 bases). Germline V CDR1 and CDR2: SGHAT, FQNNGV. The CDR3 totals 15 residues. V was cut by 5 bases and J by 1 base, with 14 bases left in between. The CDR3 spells CASSLRGDANTEAFF. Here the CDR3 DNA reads TGTGCCAGCAGCCTTCGGGGGGATGCGAACACTGAAGCTTTCTTT.

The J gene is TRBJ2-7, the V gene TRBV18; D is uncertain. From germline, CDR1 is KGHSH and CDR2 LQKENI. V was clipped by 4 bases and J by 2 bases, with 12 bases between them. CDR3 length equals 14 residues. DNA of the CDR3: TGTGCCAGCTCACTAGGACCCGGAACCTACGAGCAGTACTTC. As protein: CASSLGPGTYEQYF.

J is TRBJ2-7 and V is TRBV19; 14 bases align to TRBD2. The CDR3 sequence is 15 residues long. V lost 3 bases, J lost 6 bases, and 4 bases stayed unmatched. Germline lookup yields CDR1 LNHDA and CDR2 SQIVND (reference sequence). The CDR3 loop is CASSIGTSGSSEQYF. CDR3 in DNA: TGTGCCAGTAGTATCGGGACTAGCGGGAGTAGCGAGCAGTACTTC.

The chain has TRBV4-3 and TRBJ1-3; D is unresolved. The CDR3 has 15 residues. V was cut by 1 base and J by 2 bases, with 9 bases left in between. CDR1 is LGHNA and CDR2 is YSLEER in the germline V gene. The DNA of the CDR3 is TGCGCCAGCAGCCAAGTTACAACCCCTGGAAACACCATATATTTT. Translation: CASSQVTTPGNTIYF.

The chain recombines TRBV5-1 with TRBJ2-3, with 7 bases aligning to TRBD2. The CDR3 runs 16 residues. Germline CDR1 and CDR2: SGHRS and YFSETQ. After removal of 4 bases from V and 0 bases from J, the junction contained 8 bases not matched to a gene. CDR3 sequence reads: CASSIPSGPSTDTQYF. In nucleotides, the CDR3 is TGCGCCAGCAGCATACCTAGCGGCCCCAGCACAGATACGCAGTATTTT.